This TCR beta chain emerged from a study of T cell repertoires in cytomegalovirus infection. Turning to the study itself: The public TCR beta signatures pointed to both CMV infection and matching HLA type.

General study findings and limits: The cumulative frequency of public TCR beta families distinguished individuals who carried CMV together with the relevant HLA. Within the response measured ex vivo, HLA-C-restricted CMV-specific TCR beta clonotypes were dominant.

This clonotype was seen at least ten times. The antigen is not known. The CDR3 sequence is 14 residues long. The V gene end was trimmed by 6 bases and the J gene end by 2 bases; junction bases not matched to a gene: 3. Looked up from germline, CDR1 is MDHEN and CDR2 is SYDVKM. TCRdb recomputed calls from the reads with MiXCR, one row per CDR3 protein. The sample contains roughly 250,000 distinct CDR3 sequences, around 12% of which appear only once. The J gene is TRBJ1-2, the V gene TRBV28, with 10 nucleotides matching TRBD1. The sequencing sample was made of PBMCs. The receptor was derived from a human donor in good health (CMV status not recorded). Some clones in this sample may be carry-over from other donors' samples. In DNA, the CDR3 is TGTGCCAGCAGGACAGGGGGCGCGAACTATGGCTACACCTTC. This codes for CASRTGGANYGYTF.